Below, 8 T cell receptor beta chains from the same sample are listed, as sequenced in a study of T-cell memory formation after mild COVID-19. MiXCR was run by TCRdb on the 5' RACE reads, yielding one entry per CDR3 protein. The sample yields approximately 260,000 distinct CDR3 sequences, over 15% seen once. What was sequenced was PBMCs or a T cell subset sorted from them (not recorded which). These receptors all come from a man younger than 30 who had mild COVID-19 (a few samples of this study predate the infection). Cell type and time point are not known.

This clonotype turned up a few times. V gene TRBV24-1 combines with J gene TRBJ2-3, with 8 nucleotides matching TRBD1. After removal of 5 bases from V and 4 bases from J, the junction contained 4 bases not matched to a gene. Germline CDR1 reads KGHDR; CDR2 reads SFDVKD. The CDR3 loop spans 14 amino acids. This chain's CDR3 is CATSGRGRPDTQYF. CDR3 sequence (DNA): TGTGCCACCAGTGGCAGGGGGCGCCCAGATACGCAGTATTTT.

CDR3 DNA sequence: TGTGCCAGCAGTTTGGGGCAGCGCGCTTTCTTT. The encoded protein is CASSLGQRAFF. The chain combines TRBV12-3 or TRBV12-4 with TRBJ1-1; a weak D match, TRBD1 (5 bases). The CDR3 contains 11 residues. V lost 3 bases and J lost 11, with 10 bases in between.

The DNA of the CDR3 is TGCAGCGTTCCCGGGGGTTACTCCGCGGGCGGCTACACCTTC. Translated, it gives CSVPGGYSAGGYTF. This chain uses TRBV29-1 with TRBJ1-2; D is perhaps TRBD1 (5 bases). Trimming removed 5 bases from V and 8 bases from J, with 21 bases in between. CDR1 SQVTM and CDR2 ANQGSEA come from the germline V gene. The CDR3 extends over 14 amino acids.

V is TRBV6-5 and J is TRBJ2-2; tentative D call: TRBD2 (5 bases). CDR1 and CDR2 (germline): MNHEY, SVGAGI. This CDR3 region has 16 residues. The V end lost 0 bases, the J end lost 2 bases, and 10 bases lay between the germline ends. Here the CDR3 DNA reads TGTGCCAGCAGTTACTCCCGGACTCACAACACCGGGGAGCTGTTTTTT. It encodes CASSYSRTHNTGELFF.

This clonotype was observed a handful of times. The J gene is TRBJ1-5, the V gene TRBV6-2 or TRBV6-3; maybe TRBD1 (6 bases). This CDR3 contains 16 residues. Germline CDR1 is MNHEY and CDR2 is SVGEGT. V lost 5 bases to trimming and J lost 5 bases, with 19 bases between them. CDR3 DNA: TGTGCCAGCAGTCAAACAGGGAGCAATTATTATCAGCCCCAGCATTTT. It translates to CASSQTGSNYYQPQHF.

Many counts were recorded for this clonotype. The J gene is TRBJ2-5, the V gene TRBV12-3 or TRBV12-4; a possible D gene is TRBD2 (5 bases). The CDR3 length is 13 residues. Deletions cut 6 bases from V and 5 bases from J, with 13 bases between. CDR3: CASRLGGGETQYF. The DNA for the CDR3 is TGTGCCAGCAGACTAGGAGGTGGGGAGACCCAGTACTTC.

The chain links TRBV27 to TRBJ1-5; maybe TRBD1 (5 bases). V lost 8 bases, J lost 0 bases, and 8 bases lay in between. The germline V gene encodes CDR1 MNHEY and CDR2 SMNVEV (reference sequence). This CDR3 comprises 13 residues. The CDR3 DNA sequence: TGTGCCAGCCGGACAAATAGCAATCAGCCCCAGCATTTT. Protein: CASRTNSNQPQHF.

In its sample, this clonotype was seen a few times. CDR3 amino acids: CAISSPAGAWDYGYTF. The CDR3 DNA sequence: TGTGCCATCAGTTCCCCTGCAGGGGCGTGGGACTATGGCTACACCTTC. This sequence joins TRBV10-3 and TRBJ1-2, with D possibly TRBD1 on 6 matching bases. V was trimmed by 5 bases and J by 3 bases, leaving 19 bases between them. CDR3 length equals 16 residues. Germline CDR1 is ENHRY and CDR2 is SYGVKD.